This TCR beta chain derives from a study of memory CD4+ T cells and cytomegalovirus serostatus. V gave up 8 bases and J gave up 7 bases; unmatched junction bases: 10. The germline CDR1 and CDR2 sequences are MNHEY and SMNVEV (reference sequence). This CDR3 has 14 residues. Study outcomes and limitations: Of under 200 reported CMV TCRbeta sequences, around 63 were found in memory CD4+ repertoires.

Single viable CD3+CD4+CD8-CD45RO+ cells were sorted as the memory CD4+ T cells. Serum IgG to CMV pp150, pp28, p38 and p52 defined serostatus. After thawing, CD4+ T cells were positively selected. TCRdb keeps only in-frame clones here, not all; method: immunoSEQ multiplex PCR. The sample lists around 50,000 clones; about three quarters were seen once. This clone was observed once. Its specificity is not known. Specimen: memory CD4+ T cells from blood. This TCR came from an adult in good health and CMV-seronegative. V and J are TRBV27 and TRBJ1-4; 7 nucleotides agree with TRBD1. The CDR3 loop is CASGEQGFGEKLFF. DNA for the CDR3: TGTGCCAGCGGTGAACAGGGGTTTGGTGAAAAACTGTTTTTT.